This TCR beta chain was captured by sequencing in a study of beta chain features in type 1 diabetes. Reverse transcribing all isolated RNA meant expressed TCRB transcripts were sequenced. Produced via immunoSEQ multiplex PCR; TCRdb's table is partial and in-frame only. In the table there are some 300,000 clones, under 8.5% of which are singletons. V lost 3 bases to trimming and J lost 1 base; unmatched junction nucleotides: 14. CDR1 and CDR2 from the germline V gene are SEHNR and FQNEAQ (reference sequence). The CDR3 has 18 amino acids. This clone was observed a few times. This receptor was taken from a woman younger than 30 in good health. The chain carries TRBV7-9 and TRBJ2-5, with TRBD2 matching over 7 bases. The sequenced sample consisted of central memory CD4+ T cells from blood. The CDR3 DNA is TGTGCCAGCAGCTTCGTGAACTCCCAGCGGGATTCCCAAGAGACCCAGTACTTC. Encoded protein: CASSFVNSQRDSQETQYF.